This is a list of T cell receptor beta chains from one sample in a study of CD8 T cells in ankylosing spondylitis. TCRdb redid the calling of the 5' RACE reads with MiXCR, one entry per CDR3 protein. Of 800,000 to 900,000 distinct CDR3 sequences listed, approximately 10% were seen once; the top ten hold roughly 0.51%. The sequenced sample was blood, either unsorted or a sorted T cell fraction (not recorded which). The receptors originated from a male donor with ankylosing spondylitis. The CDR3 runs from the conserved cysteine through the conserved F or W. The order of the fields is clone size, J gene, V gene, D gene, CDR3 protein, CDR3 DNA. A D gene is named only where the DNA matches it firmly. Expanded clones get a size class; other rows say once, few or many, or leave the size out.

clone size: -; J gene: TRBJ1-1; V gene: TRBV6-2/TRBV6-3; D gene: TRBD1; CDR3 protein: CASSYVTGGEAFF; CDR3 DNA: TGTGCCAGCAGTTACGTAACAGGGGGTGAAGCTTTCTTT
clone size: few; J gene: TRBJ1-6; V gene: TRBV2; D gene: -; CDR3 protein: CASSVDSIHGFLHF; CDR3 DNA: TGTGCCAGCAGTGTCGACAGCATTCATGGGTTTCTCCACTTT
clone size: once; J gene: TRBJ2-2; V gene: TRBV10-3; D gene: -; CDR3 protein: CAIVWEDTGELFF; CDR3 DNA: TGTGCCATCGTTTGGGAAGACACCGGGGAGCTGTTTTTT
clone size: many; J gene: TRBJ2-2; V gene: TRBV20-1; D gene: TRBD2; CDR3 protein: CSAASGANTGELFF; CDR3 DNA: TGCAGTGCCGCTAGCGGAGCGAACACCGGGGAGCTGTTTTTT
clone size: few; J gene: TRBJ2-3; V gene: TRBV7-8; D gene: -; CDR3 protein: CASSTGPLGDTQYF; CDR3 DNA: TGTGCCAGCAGCACCGGACCCTTAGGAGATACGCAGTATTTT
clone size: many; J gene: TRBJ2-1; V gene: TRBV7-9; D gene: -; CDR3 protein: CASSHASRGDDVNEQFF; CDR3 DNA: TGTGCCAGCAGCCACGCTTCTAGGGGAGATGACGTTAATGAGCAGTTCTTC
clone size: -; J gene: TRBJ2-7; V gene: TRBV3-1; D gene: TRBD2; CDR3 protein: CASSSPGLANGEQYF; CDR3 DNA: TGTGCCAGCAGCTCACCGGGACTAGCGAACGGCGAGCAGTACTTC
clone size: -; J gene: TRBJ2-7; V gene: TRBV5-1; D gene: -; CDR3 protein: CASSIGLDEQYF; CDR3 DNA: TGCGCCAGCAGCATCGGACTCGACGAGCAGTACTTC
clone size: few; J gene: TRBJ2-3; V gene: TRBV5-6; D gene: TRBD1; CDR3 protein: CASSLDRGLGDTQYF; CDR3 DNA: TGTGCCAGCAGTTTGGACAGGGGACTTGGAGATACGCAGTATTTT
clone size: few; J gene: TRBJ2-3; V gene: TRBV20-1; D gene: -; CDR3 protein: CSAIVPGLSTDTQYF; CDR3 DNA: TGCAGTGCTATTGTACCGGGACTGAGCACAGATACGCAGTATTTT
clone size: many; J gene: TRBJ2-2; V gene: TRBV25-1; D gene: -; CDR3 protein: CASSEFGSPANTGELFF; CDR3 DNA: TGTGCCAGCAGTGAATTTGGTAGTCCCGCGAACACCGGGGAGCTGTTTTTT
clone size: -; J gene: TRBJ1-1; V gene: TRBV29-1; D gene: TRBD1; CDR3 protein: CSVVSIGQGYTEAFF; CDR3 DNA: TGCAGCGTTGTATCTATTGGACAGGGTTACACTGAAGCTTTCTTT
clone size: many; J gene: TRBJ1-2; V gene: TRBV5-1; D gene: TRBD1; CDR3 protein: CASRPGQPNYGYTF; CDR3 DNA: TGCGCCAGCAGGCCGGGACAGCCTAACTATGGCTACACCTTC
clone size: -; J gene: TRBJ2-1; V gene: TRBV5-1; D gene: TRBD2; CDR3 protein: CASSSRGREESNEQFF; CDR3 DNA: TGCGCCAGCAGCTCGAGAGGCCGGGAGGAATCCAATGAGCAGTTCTTC
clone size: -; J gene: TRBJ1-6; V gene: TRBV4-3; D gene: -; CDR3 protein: CASSQVGSAPLHF; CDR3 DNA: TGCGCCAGCAGCCAAGTCGGATCCGCACCCCTCCACTTT
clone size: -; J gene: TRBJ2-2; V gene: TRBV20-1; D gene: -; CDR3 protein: CSAASRGDGELFF; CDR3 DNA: TGCAGTGCGGCCTCCAGGGGAGACGGGGAGCTGTTTTTT
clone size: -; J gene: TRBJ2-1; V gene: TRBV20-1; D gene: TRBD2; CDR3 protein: CSAGTSGMTYNEQFF; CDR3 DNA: TGCAGTGCTGGAACTAGCGGGATGACCTACAATGAGCAGTTCTTC